This entry lists 30 T cell receptor beta chains sequenced from one sample in a study of T cell responses to AZD1222 COVID-19 vaccine. Assay used: immunoSEQ multiplex PCR; TCRdb lists only in-frame clones, some missing. The data show some 170,000 clones, with just under 95% seen just once and around 0.93% held by the top ten. This material consisted of peripheral blood, taken 28 days after the second dose of the MenACWY control vaccine. These receptors were collected from an adult who received the MenACWY meningococcal vaccine as a control.

The chain uses TRBV4-2 and TRBJ1-5; no reliable D call. CDR1 and CDR2 from the germline V gene are LGHNA and YNFKEQ. The CDR3 contains 13 residues. Between the trimmed V and J ends, which lost 1 base and 4 bases, there was a span of 5 bases. CDR3 sequence: CASSQAGNQPQHF. The CDR3 region has the DNA TGTGCCAGCAGCCAAGCCGGGAATCAGCCCCAGCATTTT.

This chain joins TRBV30 and TRBJ2-3, with D perhaps matching TRBD1 (6 bases). Germline V gives CDR1 GTSNPN, CDR2 SVGIG (reference sequence). The CDR3 covers 13 residues. The germline V and J ends were trimmed by 2 bases and 3 bases, with 9 bases remaining between them. The CDR3 sequence: CAWSPGTTDTQYF. CDR3 in DNA: TGTGCCTGGAGTCCCGGGACAACAGATACGCAGTATTTT.

Comment on this clone: Different DNA sequences within this sample yield the same CDR3. The genes are TRBV7-9 and TRBJ1-5; no firm D call. V was pared by 2 bases and J by 5 bases, with 7 bases between. Germline CDR1 reads SEHNR; CDR2 reads FQNEAQ (reference sequence). CDR3 length: 13 residues. The CDR3 sequence is CASSLQGDQPQHF. As DNA, the CDR3 is TGTGCCAGCAGCTTACAAGGTGATCAGCCCCAGCATTTT.

The DNA of the CDR3 is TGTGCCAGCAGAATAGGGGGGGCGAATGAGCAGTTCTTC. Residues: CASRIGGANEQFF. The gene calls are TRBV5-6 and TRBJ2-1; TRBD2 might be the D (7 bases). Germline V gene sequence: CDR1 SGHDT, CDR2 YYEEEE. The ends were cut back, 5 bases at V and 7 bases at J, with 13 bases in the middle. The CDR3 sequence is 13 residues long.

V gene TRBV2 combines with J gene TRBJ1-2; D is uncertain. Trimming took off 6 bases at V and 0 bases at J, with 11 bases between the two ends. The germline CDR1 and CDR2 sequences are SNHLY and FYNNEI. The CDR3 sequence is 14 residues long. CDR3 sequence reads: CASRGQIANYGYTF. CDR3 nucleotide sequence: TGTGCCAGCAGGGGTCAGATAGCTAACTATGGCTACACCTTC.

The V gene is TRBV6-1, the J gene TRBJ1-6, with D tentatively TRBD1 (5 bases). The CDR3 runs to 14 residues. Deletions cut 3 bases from V and 7 bases from J, with 10 bases between. CDR1 is MNHNS and CDR2 is SASEGT in the germline V gene. The CDR3 bases are TGTGCCAGCAGTGAGGGGGGGAGGAATTCACCCCTCCACTTT. It translates to CASSEGGRNSPLHF.

Regarding this clone: The sample holds other DNA sequences that translate to the same CDR3. This chain joins TRBV18 and TRBJ2-2, with a tentative D call TRBD2 (6 bases). The CDR3 sequence is 13 residues long. Trimming stripped 6 bases from V and 6 bases from J, with 11 bases between. CDR1 KGHSH and CDR2 LQKENI come from the germline V gene. The chain's CDR3 is CASSPPGAGELFF. CDR3 DNA: TGTGCCAGCTCCCCCCCGGGGGCCGGGGAGCTGTTTTTT.

The V and J genes are TRBV19 and TRBJ2-6; D not resolved. Trimming took off 8 bases at V and 4 bases at J, with 6 bases between the two ends. This CDR3 contains 12 residues. Per the germline V gene, CDR1 is LNHDA and CDR2 is SQIVND (reference sequence). CDR3: CASRYGANVLTF. The CDR3 nucleotides are TGTGCCAGTCGGTACGGGGCCAACGTCCTGACTTTC.

The V gene is TRBV6-5, the J gene TRBJ1-2; D not certain. Germline V lookup: CDR1 MNHEY, CDR2 SVGAGI. V dropped 5 bases and J dropped 2 bases, with 15 bases sitting between them. This CDR3 contains 15 residues. DNA for the CDR3: TGTGCCAGCAGTACCGCACCCAGGAGAAACTATGGCTACACCTTC. Translating gives CASSTAPRRNYGYTF.

The CDR3 is CASSRAGGATNEKLFF. Written as DNA, the CDR3 is TGTGCCAGCTCACGAGCCGGGGGGGCAACTAATGAAAAACTGTTTTTT. The J gene is TRBJ1-4, the V gene TRBV18; weak D call: TRBD1 (5 bases). With 4 bases removed from V and 0 bases from J, the gap between germline ends came to 12 bases. The CDR3 is made up of 16 amino acids. Germline CDR1 is KGHSH and CDR2 is LQKENI.

This chain links TRBV27 with TRBJ2-1; TRBD2 matches at 7 bases. CDR1 MNHEY and CDR2 SMNVEV come from the germline V gene (reference sequence). This CDR3 has 16 amino acids. V lost 6 bases to trimming and J lost 3 bases; unmatched junction nucleotides: 11. The chain's CDR3 is CASSRISGGNYNEQFF. Here the CDR3 DNA reads TGTGCCAGCAGCCGCATTTCGGGGGGTAACTACAATGAGCAGTTCTTC.

The gene calls are TRBV5-1 and TRBJ1-6; possible D gene TRBD1, 6 bases. The V end was cut by 0 bases, the J end by 8 bases, with 12 bases between. The CDR3 totals 15 residues. Per the germline V gene, CDR1 is SGHRS and CDR2 is YFSETQ. For the CDR3, the DNA is TGCGCCAGCAGCTTGGGACGGGACACCCATTCACCCCTCCACTTT. This gives the protein CASSLGRDTHSPLHF.

This clone was picked up one time. The rearrangement joins TRBV7-3 to TRBJ2-2; either TRBD1 or TRBD2 may fit D (5 bases each). The CDR3 extends over 16 amino acids. V lost 0 bases to trimming and J lost 0 bases, with 8 bases between them. The germline gives CDR1 SGHTA, CDR2 FQGTGA. The CDR3: CASSLTGDANTGELFF. The CDR3 DNA sequence: TGTGCCAGCAGCTTAACGGGGGACGCGAACACCGGGGAGCTGTTTTTT.

V is TRBV10-1 and J is TRBJ2-1; D is perhaps TRBD1 or TRBD2 (5 bases each). Trimming cost V 4 bases and J 7 bases, with 14 bases left between them. CDR3 size: 14 residues. The germline CDR1 and CDR2 sequences are WNHNN and SYGVQD (reference sequence). The CDR3 reads CASSALDTGNEQFF. Written as DNA, the CDR3 is TGCGCCAGCAGTGCGCTGGACACGGGGAATGAGCAGTTCTTC.

The chain couples TRBV11-2 to TRBJ2-7, with unresolved D. Germline CDR1 reads SGHAT; CDR2 reads FQNNGV. Trimming left V 1 base short and J 12 bases short, with 16 bases between. This CDR3 is built from 13 residues. The CDR3 sequence is CASSLGLSRLTYF. CDR3 sequence (DNA): TGTGCCAGCAGCTTAGGATTATCCCGGCTCACGTACTTC.

This sequence joins TRBV27 and TRBJ1-3; D is uncertain. V lost 8 bases and J 0 bases, leaving 14 bases between the germline ends. The CDR3 has 15 amino acids. Germline loops: CDR1 MNHEY, CDR2 SMNVEV (reference sequence). CDR3 in DNA: TGTGCCAGCCGCCCCCGGAGCAGCTCTGGAAACACCATATATTTT. Protein: CASRPRSSSGNTIYF.

Remarks on this clone: Additional DNA sequences in this sample encode the identical CDR3. This chain uses TRBV30 with TRBJ2-7, with D unresolved. Germline V gene lookup returns CDR1 GTSNPN and CDR2 SVGIG (reference sequence). This CDR3 has 11 residues. Trimming shortened V by 0 bases and J by 6 bases, and 6 bases separated the two germline ends. The CDR3: CAWSVLVEQYF. The CDR3 DNA is TGTGCCTGGAGTGTACTGGTCGAGCAGTACTTC.

The rearrangement links TRBV7-2 to TRBJ1-6; 7 bases agree with TRBD1. The trim removed 5 bases at V and 10 bases at J, leaving 5 bases unmatched. This CDR3 has 13 residues. Germline CDR1 reads SGHTA; CDR2 reads FQGNSA. The CDR3 coding sequence is TGTGCCAGCAGCAGAACAGGGGTCTCACCCCTCCACTTT. This encodes CASSRTGVSPLHF.

CDR3 in amino acids: CASSAQAGAYEQYF. CDR3 coding DNA: TGCGCCAGCAGCGCTCAGGCTGGAGCCTACGAGCAGTACTTC. The V and J genes are TRBV4-3 and TRBJ2-7; D is unclear. This CDR3 is built from 14 residues. Trimming left V 5 bases short and J 2 bases short, with 13 bases between. Per germline, CDR1 LGHNA and CDR2 YSLEER.

This chain links TRBV9 with TRBJ1-1; D unresolved. V was trimmed by 4 bases and J by 6 bases, leaving 16 bases between them. The CDR3 spans 14 residues. Germline assignment: CDR1 SGDLS and CDR2 YYNGEE. CDR3 coding DNA: TGTGCCAGCAGCTCCCCCGGTCGTGGGGCTGAAGCTTTCTTT. Its translation is CASSSPGRGAEAFF.

The V gene is TRBV18, the J gene TRBJ1-6; D not resolved. The V end was cut by 2 bases, the J end by 12 bases, with 14 bases between. The CDR3 spans 14 residues. Germline-derived CDR1 and CDR2 are KGHSH and LQKENI. The CDR3 protein is CASSPDVWVEPLHF. The CDR3 bases are TGTGCCAGCTCACCAGATGTCTGGGTTGAACCCCTCCACTTT.

The sample holds one count of this clone. This chain connects TRBV6-5 to TRBJ2-5; D is uncertain. Germline-derived CDR1 and CDR2 are MNHEY and SVGAGI. Trimming pared 2 bases from V and 5 bases from J, leaving 9 bases between. This CDR3 is 13 amino acids long. The CDR3 here is CASSYGSLETQYF. The CDR3 DNA reads TGTGCCAGCAGTTACGGTTCACTGGAGACCCAGTACTTC.

V usage is TRBV3-1 (or the pseudogene TRBV3-2) and J usage is TRBJ1-2; unclear D gene. Trimming removed 1 base at V and 6 bases at J, with 6 bases between. The germline V gene encodes CDR1 LGHDT and CDR2 YNNKEL (reference sequence). The CDR3 sequence is 12 residues long. CDR3 DNA sequence: TGTGCCAGCAGCCAAGCGGGTAATGGCTACACCTTC. Amino acid sequence: CASSQAGNGYTF.

This clone was seen a few times. The CDR3 DNA is TGTGCCAGCAGTTACACAGTTGCTTATGGCTACACCTTC. Its protein is CASSYTVAYGYTF. This chain connects TRBV6-2 or TRBV6-3 to TRBJ1-2; D gene ambiguous. Trimming left V 2 bases short and J 5 bases short, with 9 bases between. The CDR3 spans 13 residues. Per the germline V gene, CDR1 is MNHEY and CDR2 is SVGEGT.

The rearrangement joins TRBV5-1 to TRBJ1-1; 10 bases match TRBD1. The CDR3 extends over 16 amino acids. The germline V gene encodes CDR1 SGHRS and CDR2 YFSETQ. J gave up 4 bases and V 3 bases, and 9 bases lay outside the gene matches. The CDR3 spells CASSYGQGGVGTEAFF. Here the CDR3 DNA reads TGCGCCAGCAGCTACGGACAGGGGGGAGTTGGCACTGAAGCTTTCTTT.

The rearrangement links TRBV7-9 to TRBJ1-4, with D unresolved. The CDR3 sequence is 13 residues long. CDR1 is SEHNR, CDR2 FQNEAQ, per germline (reference sequence). The V and J ends lost 5 bases and 8 bases respectively, with 12 bases between them. Written as DNA, the CDR3 is TGTGCCAGCAGCCCCCCCGCGGGCGAAAAACTGTTTTTT. It encodes CASSPPAGEKLFF.

This clone has a single count. The chain recombines TRBV6-5 with TRBJ1-2; tentative D call: TRBD1 (5 bases). Germline V gives CDR1 MNHEY, CDR2 SVGAGI. The CDR3 loop spans 13 amino acids. Trimming cost V 8 bases and J 5 bases, with 15 bases left between them. In DNA form, the CDR3 reads TGTGCCAGCGGACGAACAGGAGAATATGGCTACACCTTC. It is translated as CASGRTGEYGYTF.

This sequence joins TRBV6-5 and TRBJ1-2; the match to TRBD1 covers 8 bases. The CDR3 spans 13 residues. V shed 6 bases and J 7 bases; nucleotides not matched to a gene: 7. Germline V lookup: CDR1 MNHEY, CDR2 SVGAGI. The CDR3 DNA follows: TGTGCCAGCAGCCCACAGGGGGTTAGTGGCTACACCTTC. It is translated as CASSPQGVSGYTF.

The genes are TRBV6-5 and TRBJ1-1; perhaps TRBD1 as D (6 bases). V was shortened by 7 bases and J by 4 bases, with 19 bases between the two germline ends. Looked up from germline, CDR1 is MNHEY and CDR2 is SVGAGI. The CDR3 consists of 15 residues. CDR3 loop: CASTSLDSLGTEAFF. In nucleotides, the CDR3 is TGTGCCAGCACATCTCTGGACAGCCTGGGCACTGAAGCTTTCTTT.

CDR3 sequence reads: CASSPLGQGAADTQYF. DNA for the CDR3: TGTGCCAGCTCACCACTAGGACAGGGGGCGGCAGATACGCAGTATTTT. J is TRBJ2-3 and V is TRBV18, with 11 bases fitting TRBD1. This CDR3 has 16 amino acids. The V and J ends lost 1 base and 4 bases, in that order; junction bases with no gene match: 4. From germline, CDR1 is KGHSH and CDR2 LQKENI.